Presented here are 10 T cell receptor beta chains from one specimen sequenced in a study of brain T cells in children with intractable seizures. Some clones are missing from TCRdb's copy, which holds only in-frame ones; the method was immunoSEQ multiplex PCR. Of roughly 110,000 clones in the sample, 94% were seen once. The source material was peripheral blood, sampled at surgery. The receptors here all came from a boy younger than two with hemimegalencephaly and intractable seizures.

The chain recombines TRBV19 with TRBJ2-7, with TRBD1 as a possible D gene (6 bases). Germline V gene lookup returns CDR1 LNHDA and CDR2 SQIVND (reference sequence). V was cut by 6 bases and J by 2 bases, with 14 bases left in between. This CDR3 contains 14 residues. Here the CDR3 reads CASSPGVFAYEQYF. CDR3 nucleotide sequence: TGTGCCAGTAGCCCAGGGGTTTTTGCCTACGAGCAGTACTTC.

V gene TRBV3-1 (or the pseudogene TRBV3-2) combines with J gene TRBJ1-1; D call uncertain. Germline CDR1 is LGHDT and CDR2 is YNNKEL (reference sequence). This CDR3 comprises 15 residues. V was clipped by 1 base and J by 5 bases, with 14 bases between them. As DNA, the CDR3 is TGTGCCAGCAGCCAAGTTTTGGGATCGGGGACTGAAGCTTTCTTT. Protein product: CASSQVLGSGTEAFF.

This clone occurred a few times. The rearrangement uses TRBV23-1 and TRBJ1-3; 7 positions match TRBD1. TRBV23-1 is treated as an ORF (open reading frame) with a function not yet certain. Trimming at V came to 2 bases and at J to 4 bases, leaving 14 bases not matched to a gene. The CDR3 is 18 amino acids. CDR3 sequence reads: CASSQAEGDSNSGNTIYF. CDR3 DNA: TGCGCCAGCAGTCAAGCCGAGGGGGACAGTAATTCAGGAAACACCATATATTTT.

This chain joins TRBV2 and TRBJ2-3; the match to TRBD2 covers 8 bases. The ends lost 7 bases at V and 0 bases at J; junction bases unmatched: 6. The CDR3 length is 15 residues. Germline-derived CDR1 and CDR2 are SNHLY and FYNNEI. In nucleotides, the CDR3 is TGTGCCAGCAAACTGACTAGCGCGAGCACAGATACGCAGTATTTT. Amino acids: CASKLTSASTDTQYF.

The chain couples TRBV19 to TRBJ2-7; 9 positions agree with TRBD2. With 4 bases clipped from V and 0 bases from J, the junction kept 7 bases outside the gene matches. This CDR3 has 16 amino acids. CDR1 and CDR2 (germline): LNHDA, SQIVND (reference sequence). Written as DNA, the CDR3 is TGTGCCAGTAGTACCCCGACTAGCGGAAGCTCCTACGAGCAGTACTTC. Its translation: CASSTPTSGSSYEQYF.

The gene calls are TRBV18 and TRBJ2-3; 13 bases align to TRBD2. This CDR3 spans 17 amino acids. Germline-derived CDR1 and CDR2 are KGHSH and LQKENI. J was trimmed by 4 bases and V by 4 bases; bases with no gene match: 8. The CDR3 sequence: CASSLQGLAGLADTQYF. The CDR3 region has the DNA TGTGCCAGCTCACTACAGGGACTAGCGGGACTTGCAGATACGCAGTATTTT.

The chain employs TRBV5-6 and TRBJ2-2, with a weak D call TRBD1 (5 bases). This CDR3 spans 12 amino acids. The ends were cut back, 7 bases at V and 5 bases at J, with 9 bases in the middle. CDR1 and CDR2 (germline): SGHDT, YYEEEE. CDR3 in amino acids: CASLGVTGELFF. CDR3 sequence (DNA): TGTGCCAGCCTAGGGGTTACCGGGGAGCTGTTTTTT. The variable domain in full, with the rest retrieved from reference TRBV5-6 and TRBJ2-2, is DAGVTQSPTHLIKTRGQQVTLRCSPKSGHDTVSWYQQALGQGPQFIFQYYEEEERQRGNFPDRFSGHQFPNYSSELNVNALLLGDSALYLCASLGVTGELFFGEGSRLTVL.

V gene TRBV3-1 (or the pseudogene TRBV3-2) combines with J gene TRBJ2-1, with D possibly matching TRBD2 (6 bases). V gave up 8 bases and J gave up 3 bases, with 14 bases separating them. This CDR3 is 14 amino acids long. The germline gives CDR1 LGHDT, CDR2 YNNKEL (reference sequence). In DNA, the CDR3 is TGTGCCAGCTCCAGGAGGGGCCGCTACAATGAGCAGTTCTTC. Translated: CASSRRGRYNEQFF.

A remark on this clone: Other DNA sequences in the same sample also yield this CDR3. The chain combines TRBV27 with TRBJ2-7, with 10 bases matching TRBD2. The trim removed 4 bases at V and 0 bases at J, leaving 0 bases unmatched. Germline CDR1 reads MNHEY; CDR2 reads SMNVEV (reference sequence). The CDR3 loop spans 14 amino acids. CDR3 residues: CASSWTSGSYEQYF. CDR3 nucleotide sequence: TGTGCCAGCAGTTGGACTAGCGGCTCCTACGAGCAGTACTTC.

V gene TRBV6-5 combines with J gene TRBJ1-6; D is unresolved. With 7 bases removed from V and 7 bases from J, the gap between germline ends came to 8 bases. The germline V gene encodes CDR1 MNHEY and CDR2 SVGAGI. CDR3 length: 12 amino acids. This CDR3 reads CASTHVNSPLHF. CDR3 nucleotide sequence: TGTGCCAGCACCCATGTGAATTCACCCCTCCACTTT.